This T cell receptor (beta chain) was retrieved from a study of siplizumab effects on memory and regulatory T cells. Overall study results and limits: The Treg-derived share of mappable alloreactive CD4+ clones averaged approximately 71% with siplizumab and over 25% in controls. A small minority of alloreactive clones were mapped to unstimulated subsets. Proof of suppressive function in proliferating Tregs from siplizumab cultures was not established.

On this clone: The antigen is unknown.

Sequencing used immunoSEQ multiplex PCR; TCRdb keeps in-frame clones, though not all of them. The table shows tens of thousands of clones, with over 95% occurring only once. The CDR3 spans 19 residues. The trim removed 5 bases at V and 0 bases at J, leaving 11 bases unmatched. Germline V CDR1 and CDR2: SEHNR, FQNEAQ (reference sequence). The chain carries TRBV7-9 and TRBJ2-6; 9 bases map to TRBD1. The TCR was taken from a human donor in good health. Sequenced material: naive CD8+ T cells sorted from blood. Here the CDR3 reads CASSPLPGQGVSGANVLTF. Here the CDR3 DNA reads TGTGCCAGCAGCCCCCTGCCGGGACAGGGCGTCTCTGGGGCCAACGTCCTGACTTTC.